The 31 T cell receptor beta chains below come from one sample, sequenced in a study of T cell responses to AZD1222 COVID-19 vaccine. Sequenced by immunoSEQ multiplex PCR; TCRdb stores in-frame clones only, minus some. Of some 84,000 clones in the sample, approximately 85% were seen once. This specimen consisted of peripheral blood, obtained 28 days after the second AZD1222 dose. Source of these receptors: an adult who received the AZD1222 COVID-19 vaccine.

The CDR3 DNA follows: TGTGCCAGCAGTACTTACAGGGGTTATTCACCCCTCCACTTT. Its translation: CASSTYRGYSPLHF. The chain has TRBV6-2 or TRBV6-3 and TRBJ1-6; 7 nucleotides align to TRBD1. The junction had 6 bases not matched to a gene; V was cut back by 5 bases and J by 8 bases. From germline, CDR1 is MNHEY and CDR2 SVGEGT. This CDR3 has 14 residues.

The rearrangement uses TRBV14 and TRBJ1-2; 10 nucleotides agree with TRBD1. The germline V gene has CDR1 SGHDN and CDR2 FVKESK. CDR3 size: 15 residues. After removal of 1 base from V and 7 bases from J, the junction contained 6 bases not matched to a gene. Written as DNA, the CDR3 is TGTGCCAGCAGCCAAGCCGGGACAGGGGCGCGTGGCTACACCTTC. Encoded protein: CASSQAGTGARGYTF.

The V call is TRBV10-3, the J call TRBJ1-6, with a tentative D call TRBD1 (6 bases). V lost 0 bases to trimming and J lost 8 bases, with 11 bases between them. The CDR3 is made up of 15 amino acids. The germline V gene has CDR1 ENHRY and CDR2 SYGVKD. CDR3 nucleotide sequence: TGTGCCATCAGTGAGTCGAAACAGGGTTATTCACCCCTCCACTTT. This gives the protein CAISESKQGYSPLHF.

This CDR3 is CASSPGGAGTEAFF. DNA for the CDR3: TGTGCCAGCAGCCCCGGGGGGGCAGGGACTGAAGCTTTCTTT. The V gene is TRBV28, the J gene TRBJ1-1, with D possibly being TRBD1 (6 bases). Germline values: CDR1 MDHEN, CDR2 SYDVKM. Trimming cost V 6 bases and J 5 bases, with 16 bases left between them. The CDR3 length is 14 residues.

The rearrangement uses TRBV25-1 and TRBJ1-4; D uncertain. The CDR3 has 14 residues. V shed 8 bases and J shed 4 bases, with 14 bases lying between them. Germline V gene lookup returns CDR1 MGHDK and CDR2 SYGVNS. In DNA, the CDR3 is TGTGCCAGCGCCGCCCTACGGAATAATGAAAAACTGTTTTTT. This translates into CASAALRNNEKLFF.

This chain connects TRBV28 to TRBJ1-1, with TRBD1 as a possible D gene (6 bases). V lost 3 bases, J lost 6 bases, and 17 bases lay in between. This CDR3 contains 15 residues. CDR1 is MDHEN and CDR2 is SYDVKM in the germline V gene. CDR3 amino acids: CASSLARGRLAEAFF. The CDR3 coding sequence is TGTGCCAGCAGTTTGGCCAGGGGTCGTTTGGCTGAAGCTTTCTTT.

V usage is TRBV21-1 and J usage is TRBJ2-1; the D call TRBD2 from the table was never checked on the DNA. TRBV21-1 is shown as a pseudogene. This CDR3 spans 16 amino acids. The CDR3 DNA follows: TGTGCCAGTGGTGGGCTAGCGCGTTTTTGCACCAATGAGCAGTTCTTC. This encodes CASGGLARFCTNEQFF.

The chain carries TRBV28 and TRBJ1-2; D ambiguous. The CDR3 runs to 13 residues. The V and J ends lost 6 bases and 4 bases respectively, with 12 bases between them. Germline CDR1 MDHEN, CDR2 SYDVKM. The CDR3 sequence: CASSWGGSYGYTF. DNA of the CDR3: TGTGCCAGCAGCTGGGGAGGCAGCTATGGCTACACCTTC.

The chain has TRBV19 and TRBJ2-2, with D possibly being TRBD1 (7 bases). Germline-derived CDR1 and CDR2 are LNHDA and SQIVND (reference sequence). The V gene lost 0 bases and the J gene lost 2 bases, with 25 bases spanning the gap. There are 21 residues in the CDR3. The CDR3 DNA reads TGTGCCAGTAGTATAGATAGCCGGGCAGGGGGGAGTAGGATTAACACCGGGGAGCTGTTTTTT. Translating it yields CASSIDSRAGGSRINTGELFF.

The V and J genes are TRBV7-8 and TRBJ1-2; 7 bases match TRBD1. The CDR3 has 14 amino acids. V shed 1 base, J shed 2 bases, and the junction held 1 base outside the gene matches. From germline, CDR1 is SGHVS and CDR2 FQNEAQ. CDR3 region: CASSLGDRNYGYTF. The CDR3 DNA follows: TGTGCCAGCAGCTTAGGGGACAGAAACTATGGCTACACCTTC.

The chain combines TRBV12-3 or TRBV12-4 with TRBJ1-2; unclear D gene. Trimming took off 5 bases at V and 5 bases at J, with 9 bases between the two ends. CDR3 length: 12 residues. The CDR3 spells CASSPGEYGYTF. Here the CDR3 DNA reads TGTGCCAGCAGTCCAGGCGAGTATGGCTACACCTTC.

The rearrangement uses TRBV6-2 or TRBV6-3 and TRBJ1-2; no definite D call. The V end was cut by 4 bases, the J end by 4 bases, with 7 bases between. The germline gives CDR1 MNHEY, CDR2 SVGEGT. The CDR3 spans 12 residues. The CDR3 region is CASSLQSYGYTF. DNA for the CDR3: TGTGCCAGCAGTTTACAGAGCTATGGCTACACCTTC.

V is TRBV18 and J is TRBJ1-5, with D unclear. Germline V gene data show CDR1 as KGHSH and CDR2 as LQKENI. The CDR3 consists of 15 residues. Between the trimmed V and J ends, which lost 3 bases and 3 bases, there was a span of 12 bases. The CDR3 DNA is TGTGCCAGCTCACCCAATTCGGGCAACAATCAGCCCCAGCATTTT. Its translation: CASSPNSGNNQPQHF. Looking up the rest from reference TRBV18 and TRBJ1-5 gives the full variable domain: NAGVMQNPRHLVRRRGQEARLRCSPMKGHSHVYWYRQLPEEGLKFMVYLQKENIIDESGMPKERFSAEFPKEGPSILRIQQVVRGDSAAYFCASSPNSGNNQPQHFGDGTRLSIL.

The chain combines TRBV3-1 (or the pseudogene TRBV3-2) with TRBJ1-6, with D maybe TRBD1 (5 bases). Trimming shortened V by 4 bases and J by 9 bases, and 13 bases separated the two germline ends. This CDR3 is 14 amino acids long. Germline assignment: CDR1 LGHDT and CDR2 YNNKEL (reference sequence). CDR3 sequence: CASSPGGSPSPLHF. CDR3 nucleotide sequence: TGTGCCAGCAGCCCCGGGGGGAGCCCTTCACCCCTCCACTTT.

V gene TRBV10-3 combines with J gene TRBJ2-6; the match to TRBD1 covers 9 bases. With 4 bases clipped from V and 0 bases from J, the junction kept 4 bases outside the gene matches. Germline loops: CDR1 ENHRY, CDR2 SYGVKD. The CDR3 loop spans 17 amino acids. CDR3 coding DNA: TGTGCCATCAGTGGAGAGACAGGGGGCTCTGGGGCCAACGTCCTGACTTTC. Translated, it gives CAISGETGGSGANVLTF.

The chain joins TRBV3-1 (or the pseudogene TRBV3-2) to TRBJ1-5, with 7 nucleotides matching TRBD1. The CDR3 is 12 residues long. Germline V CDR1 and CDR2: LGHDT, YNNKEL (reference sequence). Unmatched junction bases numbered 5, after V lost 4 bases and J lost 11 bases. CDR3 nucleotides: TGTGCCAGCAGCCTAAGCCAGGGGGCCCAGCATTTT. Its protein product is CASSLSQGAQHF.

J is TRBJ1-2 and V is TRBV25-1; TRBD1 might be the D (5 bases). There are 12 residues in the CDR3. V lost 2 bases and J 5 bases, leaving 6 bases between the germline ends. CDR1 and CDR2 from the germline V gene are MGHDK and SYGVNS. The CDR3: CASSEDSYGYTF. In nucleotides, the CDR3 is TGTGCCAGCAGTGAAGACAGTTATGGCTACACCTTC.

V is TRBV7-9 and J is TRBJ1-2; D call uncertain. This CDR3 has 12 amino acids. V lost 2 bases to trimming and J lost 3 bases, with 4 bases between them. Per germline, CDR1 SEHNR and CDR2 FQNEAQ (reference sequence). In DNA, the CDR3 is TGTGCCAGCAGCTTATCTGACTATGGCTACACCTTC. Translated: CASSLSDYGYTF. The variable domain in full, completed from reference TRBV7-9 and TRBJ1-2, reads DTGVSQNPRHKITKRGQNVTFRCDPISEHNRLYWYRQTLGQGPEFLTYFQNEAQLEKSRLLSDRFSAERPKGSFSTLEIQRTEQGDSAMYLCASSLSDYGYTFGSGTRLTVV.

This clone showed up just a few times. This sequence joins TRBV10-3 and TRBJ1-2; no clear D gene. V was pared by 6 bases and J by 0 bases, with 11 bases between. The germline gives CDR1 ENHRY, CDR2 SYGVKD. The CDR3 contains 14 residues. The CDR3: CAIRTSGPNYGYTF. The CDR3, as DNA: TGTGCCATCAGGACCAGCGGACCTAACTATGGCTACACCTTC.

Concerning this clone: The sample has other DNA sequences that encode this CDR3 too. The chain uses TRBV5-4 and TRBJ1-1, with D unclear. The CDR3 sequence is 13 residues long. Germline V lookup: CDR1 SGHNT, CDR2 YYREEE (reference sequence). Trimming left V 0 bases short and J 4 bases short, with 7 bases between. CDR3 protein: CASSLGEGTEAFF. CDR3 sequence (DNA): TGTGCCAGCAGCTTGGGCGAGGGCACTGAAGCTTTCTTT.

The V and J genes are TRBV21-1 and TRBJ1-5; no check of the table's D call, TRBD1, against the DNA was made. TRBV21-1 is a pseudogene segment. The CDR3 totals 12 residues. The CDR3, as DNA: TGTGCCAGCAGCGGCCAGGGACAGCCCCAGCATTTT. This encodes CASSGQGQPQHF.

This chain links TRBV12-5 with TRBJ1-3, with D uncertain. From germline, CDR1 is LGHNT and CDR2 FRNRAP. Trimming cost V 6 bases and J 9 bases, with 12 bases left between them. The CDR3 is made up of 12 amino acids. CDR3 protein: CASGPQWGTIYF. CDR3 sequence (DNA): TGTGCTAGTGGCCCCCAATGGGGCACCATATATTTT.

The V call is TRBV5-4, the J call TRBJ2-6, with no clear D. Germline loops: CDR1 SGHNT, CDR2 YYREEE (reference sequence). The CDR3 is 17 amino acids. V lost 5 bases and J 2 bases, leaving 17 bases between the germline ends. CDR3 bases: TGTGCCAGCAGGCTACGAACCGTCGGAGCTGGGGCCAACGTCCTGACTTTC. Its protein is CASRLRTVGAGANVLTF. Full variable domain (rest looked up from reference TRBV5-4 and TRBJ2-6): ETGVTQSPTHLIKTRGQQVTLRCSSQSGHNTVSWYQQALGQGPQFIFQYYREEENGRGNFPPRFSGLQFPNYSSELNVNALELDDSALYLCASRLRTVGAGANVLTFGAGSRLTVL.

This clone is a singleton in its sample. This chain connects TRBV12-3 or TRBV12-4 to TRBJ1-1; no reliable D call. V lost 5 bases to trimming and J lost 1 base, with 8 bases between them. This CDR3 has 13 residues. The CDR3 spells CASSRHRNTEAFF. In nucleotides, the CDR3 is TGTGCCAGCAGTCGACATCGGAACACTGAAGCTTTCTTT.

The chain recombines TRBV6-5 with TRBJ1-2, with D possibly matching TRBD1 (5 bases). The CDR3 totals 14 residues. Germline values: CDR1 MNHEY, CDR2 SVGAGI. V was clipped by 4 bases and J by 0 bases, with 9 bases between them. DNA for the CDR3: TGTGCCAGCAGTTCGGGACCGGCTAACTATGGCTACACCTTC. Translation gives CASSSGPANYGYTF.

The CDR3 here is CASSWGLAGGSYEQYF. CDR3 nucleotides: TGCGCCAGCAGCTGGGGACTAGCGGGAGGGAGCTACGAGCAGTACTTC. This chain joins TRBV5-1 and TRBJ2-7; 16 nucleotides align to TRBD2. The ends lost 3 bases at V and 3 bases at J; junction bases unmatched: 3. Germline-derived CDR1 and CDR2 are SGHRS and YFSETQ. This CDR3 contains 16 residues.

This clone was observed a few times. V is TRBV11-2 and J is TRBJ2-6, with no clear D. Per the germline V gene, CDR1 is SGHAT and CDR2 is FQNNGV. Trimming took off 4 bases at V and 1 base at J, with 5 bases between the two ends. This CDR3 comprises 14 residues. For the CDR3, the DNA is TGTGCCAGCAGCTCGTCTTCTGGGGCCAACGTCCTGACTTTC. Protein sequence: CASSSSSGANVLTF.

The V and J genes are TRBV6-5 and TRBJ2-1, with TRBD1 matching over 10 bases. Germline V gene sequence: CDR1 MNHEY, CDR2 SVGAGI. The V segment lost 2 bases and the J segment 8 bases; nucleotides outside the gene matches: 6. This CDR3 comprises 15 residues. The CDR3 nucleotides are TGTGCCAGCAGTTACGGCGGGACAGGGGTGGATGAGCAGTTCTTC. Protein: CASSYGGTGVDEQFF.

The V call is TRBV5-1, the J call TRBJ1-5; D is ambiguous. CDR3 length equals 20 residues. Germline V gives CDR1 SGHRS, CDR2 YFSETQ. Deletions cut 4 bases from V and 0 bases from J, with 26 bases between. CDR3 region: CASSLLRTGPKGHSNQPQHF. The CDR3 region has the DNA TGCGCCAGCAGCCTCCTCAGAACGGGCCCTAAAGGGCATAGCAATCAGCCCCAGCATTTT.

The gene calls are TRBV7-8 and TRBJ1-1; no clear D gene. Looked up from germline, CDR1 is SGHVS and CDR2 is FQNEAQ. V was cut by 2 bases and J by 1 base, with 17 bases left in between. The CDR3 is made up of 17 amino acids. CDR3 protein: CASSLWSQPKKNTEAFF. CDR3 in DNA: TGTGCCAGCAGCTTATGGTCCCAACCCAAAAAGAACACTGAAGCTTTCTTT.

The V and J genes are TRBV7-9 and TRBJ2-3; D call uncertain. The V gene lost 5 bases and the J gene lost 0 bases, with 15 bases spanning the gap. Germline V CDR1 and CDR2: SEHNR, FQNEAQ (reference sequence). CDR3 length: 16 residues. For the CDR3, the DNA is TGTGCCAGCAGCCCATACCGGGTGCATAGCACAGATACGCAGTATTTT. It yields the protein CASSPYRVHSTDTQYF.